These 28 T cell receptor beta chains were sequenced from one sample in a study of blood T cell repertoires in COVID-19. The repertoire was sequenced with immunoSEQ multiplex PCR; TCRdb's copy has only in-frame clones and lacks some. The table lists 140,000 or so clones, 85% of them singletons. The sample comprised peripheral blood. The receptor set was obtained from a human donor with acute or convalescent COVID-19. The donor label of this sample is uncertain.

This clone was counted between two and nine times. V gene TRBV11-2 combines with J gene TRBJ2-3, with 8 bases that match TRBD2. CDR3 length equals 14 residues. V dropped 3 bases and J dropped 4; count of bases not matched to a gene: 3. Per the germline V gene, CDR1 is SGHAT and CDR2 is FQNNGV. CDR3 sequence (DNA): TGTGCCAGCAGCTTGACTAGCGTGGCAGATACGCAGTATTTT. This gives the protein CASSLTSVADTQYF.

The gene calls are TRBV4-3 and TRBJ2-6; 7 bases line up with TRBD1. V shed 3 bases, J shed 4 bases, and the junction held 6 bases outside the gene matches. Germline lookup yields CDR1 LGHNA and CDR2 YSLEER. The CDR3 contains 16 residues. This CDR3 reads CASSQATGPGANVLTF. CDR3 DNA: TGCGCCAGCAGCCAGGCGACAGGGCCCGGGGCCAACGTCCTGACTTTC.

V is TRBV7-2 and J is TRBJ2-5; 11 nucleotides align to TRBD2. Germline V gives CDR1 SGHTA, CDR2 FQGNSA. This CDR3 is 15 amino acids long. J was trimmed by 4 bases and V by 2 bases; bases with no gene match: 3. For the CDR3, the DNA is TGTGCCAGCAGCTTATCTGGACTAGCGGGAGAGACCCAGTACTTC. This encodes CASSLSGLAGETQYF.

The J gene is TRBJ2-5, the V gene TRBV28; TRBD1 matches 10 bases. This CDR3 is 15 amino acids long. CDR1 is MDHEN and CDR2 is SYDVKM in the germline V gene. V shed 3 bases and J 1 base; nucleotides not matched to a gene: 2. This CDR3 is CASSLGQGPQETQYF. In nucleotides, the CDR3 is TGTGCCAGCAGTTTGGGACAGGGGCCCCAAGAGACCCAGTACTTC.

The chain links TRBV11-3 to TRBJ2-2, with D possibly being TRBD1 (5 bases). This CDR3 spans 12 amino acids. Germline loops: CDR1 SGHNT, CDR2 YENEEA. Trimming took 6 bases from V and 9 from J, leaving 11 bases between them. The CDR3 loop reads CASRGENRELFF. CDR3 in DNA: TGTGCCAGCAGAGGGGAAAACAGGGAGCTGTTTTTT.

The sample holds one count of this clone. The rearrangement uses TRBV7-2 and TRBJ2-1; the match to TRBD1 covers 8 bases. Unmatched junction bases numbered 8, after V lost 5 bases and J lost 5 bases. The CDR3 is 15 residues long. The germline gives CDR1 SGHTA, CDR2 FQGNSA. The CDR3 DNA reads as TGTGCCAGCAGCCTCTCCGGACAGGGAAACAATGAGCAGTTCTTC. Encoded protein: CASSLSGQGNNEQFF.

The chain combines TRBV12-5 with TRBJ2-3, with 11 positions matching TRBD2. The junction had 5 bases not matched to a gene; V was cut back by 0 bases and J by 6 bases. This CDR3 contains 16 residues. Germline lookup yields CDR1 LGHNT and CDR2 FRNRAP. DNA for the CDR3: TGTGCTAGTGGTTTGGTGACTAGCGGGGCTGGGGATACGCAGTATTTT. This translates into CASGLVTSGAGDTQYF.

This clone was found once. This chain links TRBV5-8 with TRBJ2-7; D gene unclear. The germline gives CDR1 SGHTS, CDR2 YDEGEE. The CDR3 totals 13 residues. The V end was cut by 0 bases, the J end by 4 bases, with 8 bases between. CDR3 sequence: CASSLDRRYEQYF. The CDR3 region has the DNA TGTGCCAGCAGCTTGGACAGACGTTACGAGCAGTACTTC.

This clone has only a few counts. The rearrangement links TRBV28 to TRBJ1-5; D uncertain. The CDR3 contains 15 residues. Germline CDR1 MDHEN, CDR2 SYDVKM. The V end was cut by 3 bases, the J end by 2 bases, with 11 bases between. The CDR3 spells CASSFEGMGNQPQHF. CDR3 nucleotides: TGTGCCAGCAGTTTTGAGGGAATGGGCAATCAGCCCCAGCATTTT.

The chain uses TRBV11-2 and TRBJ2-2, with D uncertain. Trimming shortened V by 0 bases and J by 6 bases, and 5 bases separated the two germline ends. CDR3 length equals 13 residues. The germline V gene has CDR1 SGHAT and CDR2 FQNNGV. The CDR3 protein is CASSLERSGELFF. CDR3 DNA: TGTGCCAGCAGCTTAGAGCGGTCCGGGGAGCTGTTTTTT.

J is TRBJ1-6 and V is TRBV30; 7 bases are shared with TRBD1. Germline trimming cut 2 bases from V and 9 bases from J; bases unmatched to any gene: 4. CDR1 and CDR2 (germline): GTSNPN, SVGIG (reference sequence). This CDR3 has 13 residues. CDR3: CAWSTQGGSPLHF. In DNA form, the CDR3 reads TGTGCCTGGAGTACTCAGGGGGGTTCACCCCTCCACTTT.

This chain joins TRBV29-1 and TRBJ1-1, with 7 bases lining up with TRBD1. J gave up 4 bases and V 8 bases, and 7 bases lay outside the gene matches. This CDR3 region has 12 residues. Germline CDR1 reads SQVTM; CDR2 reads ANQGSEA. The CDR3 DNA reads TGCAGCAACAGGGGCCCGGGCACTGAAGCTTTCTTT. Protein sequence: CSNRGPGTEAFF.

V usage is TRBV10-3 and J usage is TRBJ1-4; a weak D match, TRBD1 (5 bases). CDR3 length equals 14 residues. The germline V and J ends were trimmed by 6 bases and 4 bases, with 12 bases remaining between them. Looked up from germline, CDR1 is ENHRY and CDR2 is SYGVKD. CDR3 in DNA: TGTGCCATCAGCGCAGGGCCGGGTAATGAAAAACTGTTTTTT. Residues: CAISAGPGNEKLFF.

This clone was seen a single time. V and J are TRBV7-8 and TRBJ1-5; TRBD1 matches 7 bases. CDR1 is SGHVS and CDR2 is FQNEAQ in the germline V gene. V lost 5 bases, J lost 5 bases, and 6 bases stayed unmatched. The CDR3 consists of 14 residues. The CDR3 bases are TGTGCCAGCAGCGCAAACAGGGGCGATCAGCCCCAGCATTTT. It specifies CASSANRGDQPQHF.

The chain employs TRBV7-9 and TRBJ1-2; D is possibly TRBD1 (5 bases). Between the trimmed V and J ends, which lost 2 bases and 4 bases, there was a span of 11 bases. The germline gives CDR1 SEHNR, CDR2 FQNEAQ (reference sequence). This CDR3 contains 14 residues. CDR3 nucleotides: TGTGCCAGCAGCTTAAGGGGTTCACTCTATGGCTACACCTTC. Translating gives CASSLRGSLYGYTF.

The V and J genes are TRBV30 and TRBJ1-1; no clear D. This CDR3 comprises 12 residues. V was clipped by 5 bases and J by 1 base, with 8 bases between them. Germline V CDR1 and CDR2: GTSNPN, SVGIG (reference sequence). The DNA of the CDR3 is TGTGCCTGGGGCAACACGAACACTGAAGCTTTCTTT. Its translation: CAWGNTNTEAFF.

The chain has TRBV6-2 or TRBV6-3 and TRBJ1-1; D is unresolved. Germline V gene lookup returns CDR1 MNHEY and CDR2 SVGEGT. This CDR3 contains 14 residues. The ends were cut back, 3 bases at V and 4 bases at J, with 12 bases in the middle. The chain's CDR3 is CASSYYRGGTEAFF. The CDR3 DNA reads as TGTGCCAGCAGTTATTATCGAGGTGGCACTGAAGCTTTCTTT.

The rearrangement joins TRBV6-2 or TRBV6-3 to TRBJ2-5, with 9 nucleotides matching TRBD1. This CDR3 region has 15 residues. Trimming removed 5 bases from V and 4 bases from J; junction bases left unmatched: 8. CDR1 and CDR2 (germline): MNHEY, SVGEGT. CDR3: CASSTVGTGRETQYF. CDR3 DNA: TGTGCCAGCAGTACCGTGGGGACAGGGCGAGAGACCCAGTACTTC.

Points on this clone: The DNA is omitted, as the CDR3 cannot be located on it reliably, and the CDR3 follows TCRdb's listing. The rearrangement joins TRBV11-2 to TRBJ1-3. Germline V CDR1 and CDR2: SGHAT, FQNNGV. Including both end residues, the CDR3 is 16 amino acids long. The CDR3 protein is CASSLRAGSSGNTIYF.

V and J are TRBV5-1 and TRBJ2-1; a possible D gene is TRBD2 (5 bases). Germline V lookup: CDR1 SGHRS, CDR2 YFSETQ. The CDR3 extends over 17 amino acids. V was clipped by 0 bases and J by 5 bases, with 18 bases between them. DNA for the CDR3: TGCGCCAGCAGCTTGGCCCCCCTCAAGGTGGAGGACAATGAGCAGTTCTTC. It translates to CASSLAPLKVEDNEQFF.

Here the CDR3 reads CASRTDRVSYEQYF. CDR3 DNA: TGTGCCAGCAGGACGGACAGGGTATCCTACGAGCAGTACTTC. The chain couples TRBV27 to TRBJ2-7; 8 bases line up with TRBD1. The CDR3 is 14 amino acids. V lost 6 bases and J lost 1; bases outside the gene matches: 5. Germline CDR1 MNHEY, CDR2 SMNVEV (reference sequence).

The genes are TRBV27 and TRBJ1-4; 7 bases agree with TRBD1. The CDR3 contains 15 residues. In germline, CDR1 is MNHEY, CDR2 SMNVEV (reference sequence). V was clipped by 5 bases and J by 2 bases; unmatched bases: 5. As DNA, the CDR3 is TGTGCCAGCAGTCGATCAGGGGGGACTAATGAAAAACTGTTTTTT. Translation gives CASSRSGGTNEKLFF.

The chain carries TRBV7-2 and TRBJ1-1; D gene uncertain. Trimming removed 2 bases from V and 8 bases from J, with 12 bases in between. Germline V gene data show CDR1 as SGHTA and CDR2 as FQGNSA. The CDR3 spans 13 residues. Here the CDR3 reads CASSLLRGSEAFF. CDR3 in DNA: TGTGCCAGCAGCTTACTGCGGGGTTCGGAAGCTTTCTTT.

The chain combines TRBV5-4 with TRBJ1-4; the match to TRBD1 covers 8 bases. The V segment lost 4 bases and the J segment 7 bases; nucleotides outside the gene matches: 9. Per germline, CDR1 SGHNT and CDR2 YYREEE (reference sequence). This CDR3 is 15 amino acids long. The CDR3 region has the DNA TGTGCCAGCAGCGCCCGGCCAGGGGGCGTTGAAAAACTGTTTTTT. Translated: CASSARPGGVEKLFF.

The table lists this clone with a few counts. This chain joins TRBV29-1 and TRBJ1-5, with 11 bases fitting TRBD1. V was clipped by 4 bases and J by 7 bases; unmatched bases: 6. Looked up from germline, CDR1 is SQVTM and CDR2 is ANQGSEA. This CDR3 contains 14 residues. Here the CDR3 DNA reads TGCAGCGTTGCTGGACAGGGGGCGGGACAGCCCCAGCATTTT. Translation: CSVAGQGAGQPQHF.

CDR3 amino acids: CASSQDRSSGGRGDTQYF. The CDR3 DNA reads TGCGCCAGCAGCCAAGATAGGTCTAGCGGGGGGCGGGGAGATACGCAGTATTTT. The J gene is TRBJ2-3, the V gene TRBV4-3; 11 nucleotides agree with TRBD2. V shed 0 bases, J shed 5 bases, and the junction held 10 bases outside the gene matches. In germline, CDR1 is LGHNA, CDR2 YSLEER. The CDR3 length is 18 residues.

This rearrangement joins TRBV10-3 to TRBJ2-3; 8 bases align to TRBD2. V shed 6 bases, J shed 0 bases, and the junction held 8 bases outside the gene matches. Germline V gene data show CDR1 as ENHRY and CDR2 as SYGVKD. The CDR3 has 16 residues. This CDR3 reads CAIRPGTRLSTDTQYF. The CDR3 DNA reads TGTGCCATCAGGCCCGGGACTAGGCTTAGCACAGATACGCAGTATTTT.

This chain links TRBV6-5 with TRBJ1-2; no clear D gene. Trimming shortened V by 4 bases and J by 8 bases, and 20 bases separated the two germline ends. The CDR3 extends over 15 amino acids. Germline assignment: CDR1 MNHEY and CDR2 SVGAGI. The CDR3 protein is CASSLGGAHSVGYTF. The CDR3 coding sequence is TGTGCCAGCAGTTTAGGCGGAGCCCACTCTGTCGGCTACACCTTC.